This TCR beta chain was documented in a study of T-cell reconstitution after alpha-beta-depleted transplantation in children. Study-wide points: There were reportedly several hundred expanded graft clones from which alpha-beta T cells came about two months after transplant. Surviving recipient T cells and thymic progenitors underlay high day-60 TCRbeta diversity in some patients. Fresh T-cell production supplied most of the T-cell counts and diversity seen one year after transplant.

Germline V lookup: CDR1 SGHRS, CDR2 YFSETQ. The ends were cut back, 0 bases at V and 1 base at J, with 14 bases in the middle. CDR3 length: 17 amino acids. This clonotype was detected a few times. Its antigen is not known. Using unique molecular identifiers, the investigators prepared the TCRbeta library. TCRdb reprocessed the PCR reads via MiXCR and lists one record per CDR3 protein. The table includes some 180,000 distinct CDR3 sequences, about 7% detected once. The sequence was obtained from a boy aged 2-9 years with acute lymphoblastic leukemia, due to receive a stem cell transplant. Material: PBMCs, obtained before TCRalphabeta/CD19-depleted stem cell transplant. This chain connects TRBV5-1 to TRBJ2-4; TRBD1 is a possible D gene (6 bases). CDR3 bases: TGCGCCAGCAGCTTGGTGGGGGCGGTAGGCGCCAAAAACATTCAGTACTTC. Protein: CASSLVGAVGAKNIQYF.